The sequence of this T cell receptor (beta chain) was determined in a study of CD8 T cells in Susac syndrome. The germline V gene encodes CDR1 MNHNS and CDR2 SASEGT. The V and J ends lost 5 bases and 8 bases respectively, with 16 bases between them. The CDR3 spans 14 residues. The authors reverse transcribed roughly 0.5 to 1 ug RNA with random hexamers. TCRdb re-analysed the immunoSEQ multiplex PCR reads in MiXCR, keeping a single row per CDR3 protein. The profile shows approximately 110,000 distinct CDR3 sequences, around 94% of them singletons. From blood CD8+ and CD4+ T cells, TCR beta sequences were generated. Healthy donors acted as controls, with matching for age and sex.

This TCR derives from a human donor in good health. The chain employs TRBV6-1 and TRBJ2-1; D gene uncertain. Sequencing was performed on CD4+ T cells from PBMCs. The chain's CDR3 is CASSSGRVYDEQFF. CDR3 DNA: TGTGCCAGCAGTTCAGGACGGGTTTATGATGAGCAGTTCTTC.